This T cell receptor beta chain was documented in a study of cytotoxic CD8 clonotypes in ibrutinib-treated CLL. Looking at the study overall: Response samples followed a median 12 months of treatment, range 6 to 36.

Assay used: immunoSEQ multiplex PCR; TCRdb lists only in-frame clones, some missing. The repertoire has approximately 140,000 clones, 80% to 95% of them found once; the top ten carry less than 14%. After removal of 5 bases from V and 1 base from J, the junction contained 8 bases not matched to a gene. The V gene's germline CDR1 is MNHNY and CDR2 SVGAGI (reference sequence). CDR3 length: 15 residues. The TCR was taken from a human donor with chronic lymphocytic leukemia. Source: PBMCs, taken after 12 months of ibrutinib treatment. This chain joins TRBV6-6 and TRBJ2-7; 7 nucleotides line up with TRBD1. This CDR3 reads CASSLGTALSYEQYF. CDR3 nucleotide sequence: TGTGCCAGCAGTCTCGGGACAGCCTTGTCCTACGAGCAGTACTTC.